The entry below gives a single T cell receptor beta chain sequence along with its context. This entry is derived from a study of cytomegalovirus exposure and HLA in healthy donors. Missing from this donor's record is the CMV serostatus. 60 Vbeta and 13 Jbeta primers were used in PCR. Measured with immunoSEQ multiplex PCR; TCRdb has only the in-frame clones, and not every one. The sample holds approximately 150,000 clones, 72% seen once. Germline CDR1 reads MNHNS; CDR2 reads SASEGT. The CDR3 extends over 15 amino acids. V lost 5 bases, J lost 4 bases, and 8 bases stayed unmatched. The sequenced material came from PBMCs. This receptor was taken from a human donor in good health. V usage is TRBV6-1 and J usage is TRBJ2-5; TRBD1 matches 9 bases. The CDR3: CASSSRDRELETQYF. DNA of the CDR3: TGTGCCAGCAGTTCACGGGACAGGGAGTTAGAGACCCAGTACTTC.